Detailed here is one T cell receptor beta chain. The data originate from a study of blood T cell repertoires in COVID-19. Study at large: Specimens from acute and convalescent COVID-19 originated in the United States, Italy and Spain.

In the original workflow: Estimation of nucleated cell counts relied on the amplification of reference gene primers. Measured with immunoSEQ multiplex PCR; TCRdb has only the in-frame clones, and not every one. Clone size and V and J calls were adopted from that table, with D and trimming inferred from the DNA. The table has 100,000 to 130,000 clones, approximately 88% seen once; the top ten hold approximately 6.8%. V shed 5 bases and J 9 bases; nucleotides not matched to a gene: 11. Looked up from germline, CDR1 is MDHEN and CDR2 is SYDVKM. This CDR3 spans 15 amino acids. The origin of this receptor is a man aged 45-65 years with active or convalescent COVID-19. V is TRBV28 and J is TRBJ2-3; TRBD1 matches 10 bases. Input material: peripheral blood. CDR3 amino acids: CASSGPTGGAATQYF. Here the CDR3 DNA reads TGTGCCAGCAGTGGGCCGACAGGGGGCGCCGCCACGCAGTATTTT.